The 2 T cell receptor beta chains presented below share a single source sample, sequenced in a study of control samples from healthy donors and cancer patients. TCRdb's table, derived via immunoSEQ multiplex PCR, lists solely in-frame clones and lacks some. Counted here are fewer than 200,000 clones, over 90% occurring once; the ten biggest clones make up approximately 1%. The sequenced material came from blood. These receptors originate from a woman aged 25-40 years in good health.

The chain recombines TRBV18 with TRBJ1-1, with 8 bases lining up with TRBD1. This CDR3 has 13 amino acids. Trimming cost V 6 bases and J 3 bases; bases outside gene matches: 3. Germline loops: CDR1 KGHSH, CDR2 LQKENI. The CDR3 DNA reads as TGTGCCAGCTCCCTGACAGGGGACACTGAAGCTTTCTTT. This gives the protein CASSLTGDTEAFF.

The chain recombines TRBV10-2 with TRBJ1-3; 9 bases match TRBD1. V gave up 6 bases and J gave up 0 bases; unmatched junction bases: 3. Germline CDR1 reads WSHSY; CDR2 reads SAAADI. This CDR3 spans 15 amino acids. The CDR3 loop reads CASRGTGSSGNTIYF. The DNA for the CDR3 is TGCGCCAGCAGAGGGACAGGGAGCTCTGGAAACACCATATATTTT.